Below are 14 T cell receptor beta chains sequenced from a single sample in a study of T cells in localized non-small cell lung cancer. Sequencing was performed with immunoSEQ multiplex PCR; in TCRdb, only in-frame clones are kept and a portion is missing. The sample has approximately 15,000 clones; around 87% are singletons. The sample was peripheral blood mononuclear cells, taken before any cancer treatment. Receptors were obtained from a male donor at least 60 years old with stage II lung adenocarcinoma.

J is TRBJ2-7 and V is TRBV18; D not certain. Trimming removed 3 bases from V and 0 bases from J, with 12 bases in between. This CDR3 region has 15 residues. In germline, CDR1 is KGHSH, CDR2 LQKENI. CDR3 loop: CASSPTSTSSYEQYF. The CDR3 region has the DNA TGTGCCAGCTCACCGACTTCTACGAGCTCCTACGAGCAGTACTTC.

Note on this clone: Other DNA sequences in this sample translate to the same CDR3. V and J are TRBV28 and TRBJ1-5; 8 positions agree with TRBD1. This CDR3 region has 13 residues. The V gene end was trimmed by 9 bases and the J gene end by 4 bases; junction bases not matched to a gene: 5. Germline values: CDR1 MDHEN, CDR2 SYDVKM. The DNA of the CDR3 is TGTGCCAGTCAATACAGGGGGAATCAGCCCCAGCATTTT. Translation: CASQYRGNQPQHF.

The chain is built from TRBV7-3 and TRBJ1-1; 8 bases map to TRBD1. V dropped 5 bases and J dropped 8; count of bases not matched to a gene: 7. This CDR3 spans 13 amino acids. Germline V gene sequence: CDR1 SGHTA, CDR2 FQGTGA. For the CDR3, the DNA is TGTGCCAGCAGCCCCCTCACAGGGGGAGAAGCTTTCTTT. This translates into CASSPLTGGEAFF.

The rearrangement links TRBV27 to TRBJ2-5; 11 bases are shared with TRBD2. Germline V lookup: CDR1 MNHEY, CDR2 SMNVEV (reference sequence). This CDR3 has 19 amino acids. Trimming removed 3 bases from V and 4 bases from J; junction bases left unmatched: 16. CDR3 nucleotides: TGTGCCAGCAGTTTGTATCCCCGTCCTACTAGCGGGAGAGGAGAGACCCAGTACTTC. It encodes CASSLYPRPTSGRGETQYF.

CDR3 in amino acids: CASSILGTGTGGELFF. The DNA for the CDR3 is TGTGCCAGTAGTATATTAGGGACAGGGACAGGCGGGGAGCTGTTTTTT. The chain couples TRBV19 to TRBJ2-2; 9 nucleotides line up with TRBD1. The CDR3 spans 16 residues. V lost 2 bases, J lost 7 bases, and 8 bases stayed unmatched. The germline CDR1 and CDR2 sequences are LNHDA and SQIVND (reference sequence).

The CDR3 sequence is CASSQAVGSGGQFF. DNA for the CDR3: TGTGCCAGCAGCCAAGCGGTGGGTAGCGGGGGGCAGTTCTTC. V gene TRBV14 combines with J gene TRBJ2-1, with TRBD2 matching over 9 bases. This CDR3 contains 14 residues. V was pared by 1 base and J by 12 bases, with 7 bases of the junction left unmatched. Germline V lookup: CDR1 SGHDN, CDR2 FVKESK.

V and J are TRBV30 and TRBJ2-2, with D uncertain. With 2 bases removed from V and 10 bases from J, the gap between germline ends came to 14 bases. CDR1 is GTSNPN and CDR2 is SVGIG in the germline V gene (reference sequence). The CDR3 is made up of 13 amino acids. CDR3 DNA: TGTGCCTGGAGTCGGCCCCCCAATCCGGAGCTGTTTTTT. Translation gives CAWSRPPNPELFF.

The chain is built from TRBV28 and TRBJ1-5; 8 bases agree with TRBD1. CDR3 length: 18 amino acids. Trimming took 6 bases from V and 0 from J; bases not matched to a gene: 13. Per germline, CDR1 MDHEN and CDR2 SYDVKM. The CDR3: CASSPRTGGVYSNQPQHF. The CDR3 DNA reads as TGTGCCAGCAGCCCCAGAACAGGGGGAGTTTATAGCAATCAGCCCCAGCATTTT. Full variable domain (remainder filled in from reference TRBV28 and TRBJ1-5): DVKVTQSSRYLVKRTGEKVFLECVQDMDHENMFWYRQDPGLGLRLIYFSYDVKMKEKGDIPEGYSVSREKKERFSLILESASTNQTSMYLCASSPRTGGVYSNQPQHFGDGTRLSIL.

The chain employs TRBV6-5 and TRBJ1-5; D not resolved. V lost 8 bases and J lost 6, with 5 bases in between. Germline CDR1 MNHEY, CDR2 SVGAGI. The CDR3 totals 10 residues. DNA of the CDR3: TGTGCCAGCGGCAGTCAGCCCCAGCATTTT. The encoded protein is CASGSQPQHF.

The CDR3, as DNA: TGTGCCAGCAGTAGAGCGTCTCCCGGGGAGCTGTTTTTT. Protein sequence: CASSRASPGELFF. The rearrangement links TRBV2 to TRBJ2-2; D gene ambiguous. This CDR3 is 13 amino acids long. The germline V and J ends were trimmed by 5 bases and 6 bases, with 10 bases remaining between them. Germline CDR1 and CDR2: SNHLY and FYNNEI. The whole variable domain, remainder taken from reference TRBV2 and TRBJ2-2, is EPEVTQTPSHQVTQMGQEVILRCVPISNHLYFYWYRQILGQKVEFLVSFYNNEISEKSEIFDDQFSVERPDGSNFTLKIRSTKLEDSAMYFCASSRASPGELFFGEGSRLTVL.

The chain links TRBV7-9 to TRBJ2-2, with a weak D call TRBD2 (5 bases). Germline assignment: CDR1 SEHNR and CDR2 FQNEAQ (reference sequence). V lost 1 base and J 5 bases, leaving 11 bases between the germline ends. CDR3 size: 15 residues. Here the CDR3 DNA reads TGTGCCAGCAGCTTAGTGGCCGGAGGAACCGGGGAGCTGTTTTTT. Translating gives CASSLVAGGTGELFF.

For this clone: A read error may produce the germline difference seen at one junction end. This CDR3 is also generated by other DNA sequences in the sample. This sequence joins TRBV28 and TRBJ1-2, with a tentative D call TRBD1 (5 bases). Germline loops: CDR1 MDHEN, CDR2 SYDVKM. The CDR3 has 12 amino acids. Here the CDR3 reads CASSSGHHGYTF. CDR3 DNA sequence: TGTGCTAGCAGTTCCGGACATCATGGCTACACCTTC.

In its sample, this clone was seen once. The V call is TRBV29-1, the J call TRBJ2-5; TRBD2 agrees at 11 bases. Losses at the gene ends were 3 bases for V and 5 bases for J; bases not matched to a gene: 8. The CDR3 length is 15 residues. Germline values: CDR1 SQVTM, CDR2 ANQGSEA. The CDR3 loop reads CSVEVAGGHSETQYF. CDR3 bases: TGCAGCGTTGAGGTAGCGGGAGGGCATTCCGAGACCCAGTACTTC.

J is TRBJ2-1 and V is TRBV5-8; 7 bases match TRBD2. V gave up 2 bases and J gave up 5 bases; unmatched junction bases: 7. CDR1 and CDR2 (germline): SGHTS, YDEGEE. CDR3 length: 15 residues. CDR3 region: CASSFVSGPNNEQFF. In nucleotides, the CDR3 is TGTGCCAGCAGCTTTGTTAGCGGGCCTAACAATGAGCAGTTCTTC. The whole variable domain, remainder taken from reference TRBV5-8 and TRBJ2-1, is EAGVTQSPTHLIKTRGQQATLRCSPISGHTSVYWYQQALGLGLQFLLWYDEGEERNRGNFPPRFSGRQFPNYSSELNVNALELEDSALYLCASSFVSGPNNEQFFGPGTRLTVL.